This is a list of T cell receptor beta chains from one sample in a study of blood T cell repertoires in COVID-19. Clones were sequenced by immunoSEQ multiplex PCR, and TCRdb holds only the in-frame ones, with some missing. The data show about 200,000 clones, around 90% seen once. The sequencing input was PBMCs or T cells enriched from blood (not recorded which). All receptors derive from a woman aged 25 to 39 who had recovered from COVID-19. The CDR3 runs from the conserved cysteine through the conserved F or W.

j_call,v_call,cdr3_aa
TRBJ1-1,TRBV19,CASSRKTVMNTEAFF
TRBJ2-5,TRBV7-2,CASSPQTGEGETQYF
TRBJ1-2,TRBV6-5,CASSVRNYGYTF
TRBJ2-2,TRBV9,CASSGRTPNTGELFF
TRBJ2-4,TRBV12-3/TRBV12-4,CASSLRDIQYF
TRBJ1-2,TRBV6-2/TRBV6-3,CASSDRDRTFYGYTF
TRBJ1-6,TRBV30,CACRGAGMGSPLHF
TRBJ2-4,TRBV10-3,CAISGTERPKNIQYF
TRBJ2-1,TRBV6-5,CASSKTSGVEQFF
TRBJ2-1,TRBV6-6,CASSSLAGAFEQFF
TRBJ1-3,TRBV4-3,CASSQAKRGRNTIYF
TRBJ2-3,TRBV5-4,CASSFPDRGRRADTQYF
TRBJ2-5,TRBV11-1,CASSSSSGGAQETQYF
TRBJ2-5,TRBV9,CASSPAIAAQETQYF
TRBJ1-5,TRBV7-6,CASSSRTGGLQPQHF
TRBJ2-5,TRBV7-2,CASSQVRGGETQYF
TRBJ1-1,TRBV14,CASSLIQNTEAFF
TRBJ1-1,TRBV5-4,CASSRELGRTNTEAFF
TRBJ1-4,TRBV4-3,CASSQEGRQGLNEKLFF
TRBJ2-1,TRBV7-2,CASSPDRGLYGEQFF
TRBJ1-6,TRBV28,CASSTPWTGGASPLHF
TRBJ1-2,TRBV5-1,CASSLGRGNDGYTF
TRBJ1-1,TRBV9,CASSVGGGGTEAFF
TRBJ1-4,TRBV25-1,CASSESGVPEKLFF
TRBJ2-1,TRBV11-2,CASSRTGTAIGGEQFF
TRBJ1-1,TRBV19,CATMGQGATEAFF
TRBJ1-2,TRBV7-9,CASSDSAGVSYGYTF